Here is one T cell receptor (beta chain) with its context. This sample stems from a study of CDR3 diversity in severe acne. The CDR3 extends over 15 amino acids. Germline loops: CDR1 SNHLY, CDR2 FYNNEI. Unmatched junction bases numbered 3, after V lost 6 bases and J lost 1 base. TCRdb analysed the PCR reads with MiXCR anew, one entry per CDR3 protein. The sample yields about 86,000 distinct CDR3 sequences, 45% to 65% seen once. The clonotype was recovered from a male donor in good health, without acne. V is TRBV2 and J is TRBJ1-1; 12 bases map to TRBD1. The sample consisted of blood. The CDR3 bases are TGTGCCAGCAGGGGGACAGGGGGCAGGAACACTGAAGCTTTCTTT. Translation gives CASRGTGGRNTEAFF.